This T cell receptor beta chain was captured by sequencing in a study of breast tumors, draining lymph nodes, adjacent tissues. In germline, CDR1 is SGHRS, CDR2 YFSETQ. The length of the CDR3 is 15 residues. V was trimmed by 4 bases and J by 0 bases, leaving 13 bases between them. Samples came from axillary lymph nodes draining the breast cancer. A few counts support this clonotype. Its antigen is not identified. A single record per CDR3 protein comes from TCRdb applying MiXCR to the multiplex PCR reads. Of around 150,000 distinct CDR3 sequences in the sample, about 31% were seen once. Findings of the study overall: Tumor and nontumor repertoires were significantly more similar in luminal-like than in basal-like breast cancer. Compared with lymph nodes, tumors were less diverse; compared with nontumor tissue, more. That most tumor T cells come from lymph nodes remained unproven. The data were judged consistent with most tumor T cells coming from lymph node and expanding in tumor.

This chain joins TRBV5-1 and TRBJ1-1, with D maybe TRBD1 (6 bases). Source material: axillary lymph node tissue. This TCR was sampled from a female donor with breast cancer. Some clones in this sample may be carry-over from other donors' samples. The CDR3 DNA reads as TGCGCCAGCAGCCCCATGGGGGCAGTGAACACTGAAGCTTTCTTT. Translation: CASSPMGAVNTEAFF.